One sample yielded the 10 T cell receptor beta chains listed below, sequenced in a study of vaccination effects on CD4 cells after COVID-19. Ahead of sequencing, the ViraFEST assay grew antigen-specific CD4+ T cells using viral peptide pools. Having been cultured for under twelve days, the cells underwent CD4+ T cell isolation. Vaccine recipients, nucleocapsid antibody negative, had no prior SARS-CoV-2 infection. Method: immunoSEQ multiplex PCR; TCRdb's copy keeps in-frame clones and lacks some. Here the sample spans about 41,000 clones, roughly 82% being singletons. No antigen is known for these receptors. The input for sequencing was CD4+ T cells from PBMCs cultured with HCoV-NL63 spike peptides, taken before COVID-19 vaccination. Receptors were obtained from a human donor who received a COVID-19 vaccine.

As to this clone: An end of the junction does not agree with germline; a read error may underlie this. The rearrangement joins TRBV28 to TRBJ1-1; the D is unclear. CDR1 and CDR2 from the germline V gene are MDHEN and SYDVKM. The CDR3 is made up of 12 amino acids. The CDR3 nucleotides are TGTGCCAGCAGTTTTTTGTTGCCTGAAACTTTCTTT. Residues: CASSFLLPETFF. Full variable domain (rest looked up from reference TRBV28 and TRBJ1-1): DVKVTQSSRYLVKRTGEKVFLECVQDMDHENMFWYRQDPGLGLRLIYFSYDVKMKEKGDIPEGYSVSREKKERFSLILESASTNQTSMYLCASSFLLPETFFGQGTRLTVV.

This chain connects TRBV4-2 to TRBJ1-2, with 7 nucleotides matching TRBD1. The CDR3 contains 16 residues. V shed 2 bases and J 0 bases; nucleotides not matched to a gene: 6. CDR1 and CDR2 from the germline V gene are LGHNA and YNFKEQ. The CDR3 DNA follows: TGTGCCAGCAGCCAACCTGGGACAGCCTCTAACTATGGCTACACCTTC. As protein: CASSQPGTASNYGYTF.

The chain employs TRBV5-1 and TRBJ1-6, with D perhaps matching TRBD1 (5 bases). Germline V gene data show CDR1 as SGHRS and CDR2 as YFSETQ. V lost 3 bases to trimming and J lost 4 bases, with 14 bases between them. This CDR3 is 16 amino acids long. CDR3 bases: TGCGCCAGCAGCTCCCCCCCAGGGCCTTATAATTCACCCCTCCACTTT. Residues: CASSSPPGPYNSPLHF.

This chain connects TRBV3-1 (or the pseudogene TRBV3-2) to TRBJ1-4; D is possibly TRBD1 (6 bases). CDR3 length equals 14 residues. Trimming cost V 6 bases and J 3 bases, with 11 bases left between them. The germline CDR1 and CDR2 sequences are LGHDT and YNNKEL (reference sequence). In DNA, the CDR3 is TGTGCCAGCAGTCGAAGGGGGTCTAATGAAAAACTGTTTTTT. Protein sequence: CASSRRGSNEKLFF.

The J gene is TRBJ2-5, the V gene TRBV2, with no clear D. This CDR3 is built from 16 residues. Trimming removed 4 bases from V and 6 bases from J, with 21 bases in between. Germline CDR1 and CDR2: SNHLY and FYNNEI. CDR3 in DNA: TGTGCCAGCAGTGCCTATACGGTGGACGTTAGGAAGACCCAGTACTTC. It is translated as CASSAYTVDVRKTQYF.

This clone was observed a single time. The V and J genes are TRBV2 and TRBJ2-7; the D gene is possibly TRBD2 (5 bases). Trimming left V 2 bases short and J 3 bases short, with 8 bases between. CDR3 length equals 13 residues. Germline values: CDR1 SNHLY, CDR2 FYNNEI. CDR3 sequence reads: CASSELGDYEQYV. CDR3 nucleotide sequence: TGTGCCAGCAGTGAACTCGGGGACTACGAGCAGTACGTC.

The gene calls are TRBV5-1 and TRBJ2-2, with unresolved D. V lost 2 bases and J lost 7, with 15 bases in between. CDR1 and CDR2 (germline): SGHRS, YFSETQ. The CDR3 is 15 residues long. The CDR3 reads CASSLVSGNDGELFF. CDR3 coding DNA: TGCGCCAGCAGCTTAGTTTCCGGAAATGACGGGGAGCTGTTTTTT.

The J gene is TRBJ2-3, the V gene TRBV15; D is ambiguous. The length of the CDR3 is 12 residues. Trimming stripped 5 bases from V and 6 bases from J, with 9 bases between. CDR1 is LNHNV, CDR2 YYDKDF, per germline (reference sequence). CDR3 sequence: CATSPRKDTQYF. Written as DNA, the CDR3 is TGTGCCACCAGCCCACGAAAGGATACGCAGTATTTT.

The chain carries TRBV27 and TRBJ1-1; maybe TRBD1 (5 bases). Germline V gene data show CDR1 as MNHEY and CDR2 as SMNVEV (reference sequence). CDR3 size: 13 residues. Trimming shortened V by 2 bases and J by 2 bases, and 6 bases separated the two germline ends. This CDR3 reads CASSLGTNTEAFF. CDR3 bases: TGTGCCAGCAGTTTAGGGACTAACACTGAAGCTTTCTTT.

In this sample, this clone turned up once. This chain uses TRBV28 with TRBJ1-5; TRBD1 agrees at 9 bases. This CDR3 region has 16 residues. Germline V lookup: CDR1 MDHEN, CDR2 SYDVKM. The V and J ends lost 6 bases and 2 bases, in that order; junction bases with no gene match: 8. CDR3 nucleotides: TGTGCCAGCAGCACAGGGGGCCTGGGCGGCAATCAGCCCCAGCATTTT. Residues: CASSTGGLGGNQPQHF. The full variable domain, rest sourced from reference TRBV28 and TRBJ1-5, is DVKVTQSSRYLVKRTGEKVFLECVQDMDHENMFWYRQDPGLGLRLIYFSYDVKMKEKGDIPEGYSVSREKKERFSLILESASTNQTSMYLCASSTGGLGGNQPQHFGDGTRLSIL.